A selection of T cell receptor beta chains follows, all from one sample in a study of control samples from healthy donors and cancer patients. Assay: immunoSEQ multiplex PCR; the TCRdb copy retains only in-frame clones and omits some. The data hold more than 50,000 clones, with roughly 88% observed a single time. Sequencing used blood. The receptors here all came from a man aged 45-60 years in good health. Each CDR3 is given with its conserved first and last residue. A D gene is named only where the DNA matches it firmly. Rows may omit the clone size; those that give it use once, few, many or a size class.

D gene	V gene	J gene	clone size	CDR3 DNA	CDR3 protein
.	TRBV5-6	TRBJ1-5	.	TGTGCCAGCAGCTTGGCGTCCAGGGGAAGCAATCAGCCCCAGCATTTT	CASSLASRGSNQPQHF
.	TRBV24-1	TRBJ2-1	.	TGTGCCACCAGTGATTGGGGCGGAACGACTAGTTTCGATGAGCAGTTCTTC	CATSDWGGTTSFDEQFF
.	TRBV7-2	TRBJ2-2	.	TGTGCCAGCAGCTTAGTCCGGGCGGGAATGAACACCGGGGAGCTGTTTTTT	CASSLVRAGMNTGELFF
.	TRBV12-3/TRBV12-4	TRBJ1-1	.	TGTGCCAGCAGTCTACTACAGGACACTGAAGCTTTCTTT	CASSLLQDTEAFF
TRBD2	TRBV4-1	TRBJ2-1	.	TGCGCGCCAGCAGCCAAGATGAGGGAGGGTTACAATGAGCAGTTCTTC	CAPAAKMREGYNEQFF
TRBD1	TRBV11-2	TRBJ2-2	.	TGTGCCAGCAGCTTAGGACAGGGCTGGGGCACCGGGGAGCTGTTTTTT	CASSLGQGWGTGELFF
.	TRBV27	TRBJ1-6	.	TGTGCCAGCAGGGCAGAAACACAAAATTCACCCCTCCACTTT	CASRAETQNSPLHF
.	TRBV7-3	TRBJ1-1	once	TGTGCCAGCAGCTTAGTAGGGGGTTCGTCTGAAGCTTTCTTT	CASSLVGGSSEAFF
.	TRBV29-1	TRBJ1-1	.	TGCAGCGTTGACTTGTTAGGACAGACTAACACTGAAGCTTTCTTT	CSVDLLGQTNTEAFF
TRBD2	TRBV5-4	TRBJ2-5	.	TGTGCCAGCAGCCTGGTAGCTAGCGGATTTCAAGAGACCCAGTACTTC	CASSLVASGFQETQYF
TRBD1	TRBV3-1/TRBV3-2	TRBJ1-3	.	TGTGCCAGCAGGGGGACAGGGAATTCTGGAAACACCATATATTTT	CASRGTGNSGNTIYF
TRBD1	TRBV11-2	TRBJ2-2	.	TGTGCCAGCAGCTCCGGGACAGGGAACACCGGGGAGCTGTTTTTT	CASSSGTGNTGELFF
.	TRBV7-8	TRBJ2-7	.	TGTGCCAGCAGCTTCCCCCTAACCTACGAGCAGTACTTC	CASSFPLTYEQYF
TRBD2	TRBV11-3	TRBJ2-3	.	TGTGCCAGCAGCTTAGGGCTGACTAGCGGGGCCGCGGATACGCAGTATTTT	CASSLGLTSGAADTQYF
TRBD2	TRBV6-6	TRBJ2-7	.	TGTGCCAGCAGATCACCCGGACTAGCGGACGAGCAGTACTTC	CASRSPGLADEQYF
.	TRBV6-5	TRBJ1-2	few	TGTGCCAGCAGGAGGGTAGATTACTATGGCTACACCTTC	CASRRVDYYGYTF